One sample yielded the 32 T cell receptor beta chains listed below, sequenced in a study of cytomegalovirus exposure and HLA in healthy donors. Libraries were prepared by immunoSEQ multiplex PCR; TCRdb keeps only in-frame clonotypes and omits some of them. The profile covers more than 140,000 clones, with roughly 89% appearing a single time and 3.3% taken by the ten largest. Source material: PBMCs. The receptors shown here come from a woman aged 18-29 years in good health and CMV-seropositive.

J is TRBJ2-3 and V is TRBV5-6; 7 positions agree with TRBD2. Germline trimming cut 0 bases from V and 4 bases from J; bases unmatched to any gene: 14. CDR3 length: 18 amino acids. The germline CDR1 and CDR2 sequences are SGHDT and YYEEEE. Written as DNA, the CDR3 is TGTGCCAGCAGCTTGGAAGGTATAGGCGGGAGTACGTCAGATACGCAGTATTTT. It yields the protein CASSLEGIGGSTSDTQYF.

The V call is TRBV15, the J call TRBJ2-7; D uncertain. The V gene's germline CDR1 is LNHNV and CDR2 YYDKDF (reference sequence). V was cut by 0 bases and J by 2 bases, with 8 bases left in between. The CDR3 spans 14 residues. The CDR3 nucleotides read TGTGCCACCAGCAGAGATCTTTCAGCCTACGAGCAGTACTTC. It yields the protein CATSRDLSAYEQYF. The whole variable domain, filled in from reference TRBV15 and TRBJ2-7, reads DAMVIQNPRYQVTQFGKPVTLSCSQTLNHNVMYWYQQKSSQAPKLLFHYYDKDFNNEADTPDNFQSRRPNTSFCFLDIRSPGLGDTAMYLCATSRDLSAYEQYFGPGTRLTVT.

CDR3: CASRKDRVETQYF. CDR3 bases: TGTGCCAGCAGAAAAGACAGGGTCGAGACCCAGTACTTC. This chain joins TRBV6-6 and TRBJ2-5, with 7 bases identical to TRBD1. Trimming at V came to 6 bases and at J to 5 bases, leaving 6 bases not matched to a gene. Germline V lookup: CDR1 MNHNY, CDR2 SVGAGI (reference sequence). The CDR3 consists of 13 residues.

The chain is built from TRBV2 and TRBJ2-1; D may be TRBD2 (6 bases). Trimming left V 6 bases short and J 3 bases short, with 21 bases between. The CDR3 spans 17 residues. Per the germline V gene, CDR1 is SNHLY and CDR2 is FYNNEI. The CDR3 DNA is TGTGCCAGCAGGGGAGGACTATACCGCGAATTCTACAATGAGCAGTTCTTC. Protein sequence: CASRGGLYREFYNEQFF.

The sample holds one count of this clone. This chain connects TRBV29-1 to TRBJ1-4; TRBD1 matches 9 bases. The germline V gene has CDR1 SQVTM and CDR2 ANQGSEA. There are 14 residues in the CDR3. The trim removed 4 bases at V and 8 bases at J, leaving 8 bases unmatched. CDR3 sequence (DNA): TGCAGCGTTGGGCCACAGGGGGCAGGAGAAAAACTGTTTTTT. Its protein product is CSVGPQGAGEKLFF.

This clone was seen only once. J is TRBJ2-3 and V is TRBV27; D is perhaps TRBD2 (6 bases). The CDR3 runs to 14 residues. V was pared by 5 bases and J by 4 bases, with 13 bases between. CDR1 and CDR2 (germline): MNHEY, SMNVEV (reference sequence). The CDR3 sequence: CASSDGSPPDTQYF. The CDR3 region has the DNA TGTGCCAGCAGTGACGGGAGCCCCCCAGATACGCAGTATTTT.

The rearrangement links TRBV15 to TRBJ2-2; 7 bases are a match to TRBD1. Germline values: CDR1 LNHNV, CDR2 YYDKDF (reference sequence). V dropped 4 bases and J dropped 0; count of bases not matched to a gene: 8. The CDR3 is 17 residues long. The CDR3 reads CATSTNRRGSNTGELFF. In DNA, the CDR3 is TGTGCCACCAGCACCAATCGCAGGGGGTCGAACACCGGGGAGCTGTTTTTT.

The gene calls are TRBV6-4 and TRBJ2-1; no definite D call. The ends were cut back, 3 bases at V and 5 bases at J, with 8 bases in the middle. Germline CDR1 reads MRHNA; CDR2 reads SNTAGT. The CDR3 covers 13 residues. The CDR3 DNA follows: TGTGCCAGCAGTGATGGCCCAAACAATGAGCAGTTCTTC. This codes for CASSDGPNNEQFF.

The J gene is TRBJ2-1, the V gene TRBV18; D not certain. Deletions cut 2 bases from V and 4 bases from J, with 9 bases between. The germline CDR1 and CDR2 sequences are KGHSH and LQKENI. This CDR3 contains 14 residues. The CDR3 loop is CASSPVDGYNEQFF. For the CDR3, the DNA is TGTGCCAGCTCACCAGTTGACGGGTACAATGAGCAGTTCTTC.

This sequence joins TRBV5-6 and TRBJ2-7; unclear D gene. The CDR3 has 13 residues. V was pared by 4 bases and J by 3 bases, with 11 bases between. Germline V gene lookup returns CDR1 SGHDT and CDR2 YYEEEE. CDR3 amino acids: CASSIRGLYEQYF. Written as DNA, the CDR3 is TGTGCCAGCAGCATCCGAGGCCTCTACGAGCAGTACTTC.

The rearrangement joins TRBV11-3 to TRBJ2-2, with 9 positions matching TRBD2. Germline V gives CDR1 SGHNT, CDR2 YENEEA. The CDR3 contains 16 residues. V shed 6 bases and J 3 bases; nucleotides not matched to a gene: 8. The DNA for the CDR3 is TGTGCCAGCAGACCTGTAGCGGGAGTGGACACCGGGGAGCTGTTTTTT. Its translation: CASRPVAGVDTGELFF.

This clone came up a few times. The chain carries TRBV9 and TRBJ2-4; 9 bases match TRBD1. The CDR3 is 15 residues long. Germline values: CDR1 SGDLS, CDR2 YYNGEE. The V segment lost 4 bases and the J segment 6 bases; nucleotides outside the gene matches: 8. The DNA for the CDR3 is TGTGCCAGCAGCCAAGGGACAGGGCCTGGAAACATTCAGTACTTC. Translated, it gives CASSQGTGPGNIQYF. Using reference TRBV9 and TRBJ2-4 for the parts outside the CDR3, the full variable domain is DSGVTQTPKHLITATGQRVTLRCSPRSGDLSVYWYQQSLDQGLQFLIQYYNGEERAKGNILERFSAQQFPDLHSELNLSSLELGDSALYFCASSQGTGPGNIQYFGAGTRLSVL.

The genes are TRBV7-9 and TRBJ1-3, with D possibly TRBD1 on 6 matching bases. The germline V and J ends were trimmed by 5 bases and 2 bases, with 13 bases remaining between them. Germline V gene sequence: CDR1 SEHNR, CDR2 FQNEAQ (reference sequence). There are 15 residues in the CDR3. The CDR3 region is CASSGQGTPGNTIYF. The CDR3 DNA sequence: TGTGCCAGCAGCGGGCAGGGGACCCCTGGAAACACCATATATTTT. Full variable domain (remainder filled in from reference TRBV7-9 and TRBJ1-3): DTGVSQNPRHKITKRGQNVTFRCDPISEHNRLYWYRQTLGQGPEFLTYFQNEAQLEKSRLLSDRFSAERPKGSFSTLEIQRTEQGDSAMYLCASSGQGTPGNTIYFGEGSWLTVV.

The V and J genes are TRBV2 and TRBJ1-2; D not certain. V dropped 8 bases and J dropped 5 bases, with 9 bases sitting between them. From germline, CDR1 is SNHLY and CDR2 FYNNEI. The CDR3 runs to 11 residues. This CDR3 is CASRGGYGYTF. The CDR3 nucleotides read TGTGCCAGCCGCGGTGGGTATGGCTACACCTTC.

This chain uses TRBV11-2 with TRBJ2-7; D is undetermined. Trimming took off 4 bases at V and 6 bases at J, with 7 bases between the two ends. CDR3 length: 11 amino acids. Germline V lookup: CDR1 SGHAT, CDR2 FQNNGV. The CDR3 is CASSSVGEQYF. CDR3 nucleotide sequence: TGTGCCAGCAGCTCCGTCGGCGAGCAGTACTTC.

This chain connects TRBV4-1 to TRBJ2-5, with D perhaps TRBD2 (6 bases). CDR3 length: 15 residues. Trimming removed 3 bases at V and 5 bases at J, with 16 bases between. CDR1 is MGHRA, CDR2 YSYEKL, per germline. CDR3 DNA: TGCGCCAGCAGCCAGTTAGGACTAAACGCGGAGACCCAGTACTTC. It specifies CASSQLGLNAETQYF.

The chain has TRBV25-1 and TRBJ2-3; TRBD1 is a possible D gene (6 bases). Germline V lookup: CDR1 MGHDK, CDR2 SYGVNS. Trimming cost V 2 bases and J 8 bases, with 14 bases left between them. The CDR3 has 14 amino acids. In nucleotides, the CDR3 is TGTGCCAGCAGTGAAAAAAGAACAGGGCGTACGCAGTATTTT. Translated: CASSEKRTGRTQYF. Based on the CDR3 plus reference TRBV25-1 and TRBJ2-3, the full variable domain is EADIYQTPRYLVIGTGKKITLECSQTMGHDKMYWYQQDPGMELHLIHYSYGVNSTEKGDLSSESTVSRIRTEHFPLTLESARPSHTSQYLCASSEKRTGRTQYFGPGTRLTVL.

This sequence joins TRBV11-3 and TRBJ2-5; the D gene is possibly TRBD2 (7 bases). CDR1 SGHNT and CDR2 YENEEA come from the germline V gene. The length of the CDR3 is 14 residues. The V gene lost 6 bases and the J gene lost 5 bases, with 16 bases spanning the gap. Written as DNA, the CDR3 is TGTGCCAGCAGGGCGGCGGGGGCGAGTGAGACCCAGTACTTC. Its translation: CASRAAGASETQYF.

CDR3 amino acids: CATAARGRLDTQYF. The CDR3 DNA follows: TGTGCCACCGCCGCCAGGGGGCGATTAGATACGCAGTATTTT. The chain uses TRBV15 and TRBJ2-3, with 8 bases lining up with TRBD1. The CDR3 is 14 residues long. Germline lookup yields CDR1 LNHNV and CDR2 YYDKDF (reference sequence). The trim removed 8 bases at V and 5 bases at J, leaving 9 bases unmatched.

This chain's CDR3 is CASSLNVRGTEAFF. CDR3 in DNA: TGTGCCAGCAGCTTAAATGTTCGGGGAACTGAAGCTTTCTTT. The genes are TRBV11-3 and TRBJ1-1, with D unresolved. From germline, CDR1 is SGHNT and CDR2 YENEEA. The germline V and J ends were trimmed by 2 bases and 5 bases, with 12 bases remaining between them. There are 14 residues in the CDR3.

V gene TRBV2 combines with J gene TRBJ2-1; 11 bases agree with TRBD2. The CDR3 runs to 16 residues. V gave up 8 bases and J gave up 4 bases; unmatched junction bases: 10. Germline-derived CDR1 and CDR2 are SNHLY and FYNNEI. The CDR3, as DNA: TGTGCCAGCGATACAACTAGCGGGAGCTATTACAATGAGCAGTTCTTC. Translated, it gives CASDTTSGSYYNEQFF.

V gene TRBV11-2 combines with J gene TRBJ1-2; tentative D call: TRBD1 (6 bases). Germline CDR1 and CDR2: SGHAT and FQNNGV. Deletions cut 5 bases from V and 4 bases from J, with 11 bases between. This CDR3 spans 13 amino acids. Here the CDR3 DNA reads TGTGCCAGCAGCCCTGGACAGTCCTATGGCTACACCTTC. Protein sequence: CASSPGQSYGYTF.

The chain combines TRBV6-5 with TRBJ1-5; D ambiguous. Germline CDR1 MNHEY, CDR2 SVGAGI. This CDR3 has 13 amino acids. The ends were cut back, 6 bases at V and 3 bases at J, with 9 bases in the middle. CDR3 amino acids: CASRKQVNQPQHF. The CDR3, as DNA: TGTGCCAGCAGGAAACAAGTCAATCAGCCCCAGCATTTT.

This chain links TRBV7-3 with TRBJ2-1; D unresolved. The CDR3 loop spans 12 amino acids. Germline V gene lookup returns CDR1 SGHTA and CDR2 FQGTGA. The germline V and J ends were trimmed by 5 bases and 5 bases, with 7 bases remaining between them. The chain's CDR3 is CASSPNDNEQFF. CDR3 in DNA: TGTGCCAGCAGCCCTAATGACAATGAGCAGTTCTTC.

This clone was found a few times. V usage is TRBV2 and J usage is TRBJ2-3; a weak D match, TRBD2 (6 bases). CDR1 and CDR2 (germline): SNHLY, FYNNEI. The germline V and J ends were trimmed by 8 bases and 0 bases, with 12 bases remaining between them. The CDR3 consists of 14 residues. The CDR3 sequence: CASSSDRSTDTQYF. Written as DNA, the CDR3 is TGTGCCAGCTCTAGCGACCGTAGCACAGATACGCAGTATTTT.

This chain joins TRBV30 and TRBJ1-2; tentatively, D is TRBD1 (5 bases). Germline V CDR1 and CDR2: GTSNPN, SVGIG (reference sequence). The V end was cut by 4 bases, the J end by 1 base, with 16 bases between. The CDR3 sequence is 15 residues long. The CDR3 is CAWNKPGLYNYGYTF. CDR3 sequence (DNA): TGTGCCTGGAACAAACCGGGACTGTATAACTATGGCTACACCTTC.

This chain connects TRBV6-5 to TRBJ2-7; 7 nucleotides line up with TRBD1. The CDR3 consists of 12 residues. V shed 10 bases and J 2 bases; nucleotides not matched to a gene: 5. Germline V gene lookup returns CDR1 MNHEY and CDR2 SVGAGI. The DNA for the CDR3 is TGTGCCACCAGACAGGGTACCTACGAGCAGTACTTC. Translated, it gives CATRQGTYEQYF.

The chain employs TRBV5-4 and TRBJ1-4; D unclear. The CDR3 is made up of 15 amino acids. Germline CDR1 reads SGHNT; CDR2 reads YYREEE (reference sequence). Trimming took off 0 bases at V and 4 bases at J, with 10 bases between the two ends. The CDR3 DNA sequence: TGTGCCAGCAGCTTGGGGGAGGGTCATAATGAAAAACTGTTTTTT. It codes for CASSLGEGHNEKLFF.

The rearrangement links TRBV6-6 to TRBJ1-4, with 12 bases matching TRBD1. The CDR3 extends over 15 amino acids. Germline V gives CDR1 MNHNY, CDR2 SVGAGI (reference sequence). J gave up 8 bases and V 4 bases, and 5 bases lay outside the gene matches. The CDR3 sequence is CASSFPGQGAEKLFF. The CDR3 region has the DNA TGTGCCAGCAGTTTTCCGGGACAGGGGGCCGAAAAACTGTTTTTT.

The rearrangement uses TRBV5-1 and TRBJ2-7; 12 positions agree with TRBD2. The trim removed 4 bases at V and 2 bases at J, leaving 4 bases unmatched. Germline V CDR1 and CDR2: SGHRS, YFSETQ. The CDR3 consists of 15 residues. CDR3 in amino acids: CASSIGLAGPYEQYF. DNA for the CDR3: TGCGCCAGCAGCATCGGACTAGCGGGACCCTACGAGCAGTACTTC.

V gene TRBV28 combines with J gene TRBJ2-1, with 7 bases matching TRBD2. This CDR3 has 14 residues. The V and J ends lost 7 bases and 3 bases, in that order; junction bases with no gene match: 6. CDR1 and CDR2 from the germline V gene are MDHEN and SYDVKM. CDR3 coding DNA: TGTGCCAGCATCGGGGGGATAGGCTACAATGAGCAGTTCTTC. This encodes CASIGGIGYNEQFF.

The rearrangement joins TRBV9 to TRBJ1-1; D uncertain. The germline V gene encodes CDR1 SGDLS and CDR2 YYNGEE. The length of the CDR3 is 14 residues. V dropped 0 bases and J dropped 0 bases, with 6 bases sitting between them. This CDR3 reads CASSVATMNTEAFF. The CDR3 nucleotides are TGTGCCAGCAGCGTAGCTACCATGAACACTGAAGCTTTCTTT.